This passage covers 9 T cell receptor beta chains from one sample sequenced in a study of CXCR3-negative and CXCR3-positive naive CD8 T cells. 5' RACE that incorporated UMI labels was used to prepare the TRB cDNA libraries. TCRdb derives one entry per CDR3 protein from the 5' RACE reads, leaving out DNA. This table holds tens of thousands of distinct CDR3 sequences. Study-wide findings and caveats: More hydrophobic TRB CDR3s occurred in CXCR3-positive than in CXCR3-negative naive cells.

No antigen is known for these receptors. The material sequenced was naive CXCR3+ CD8+ T cells from blood. Subset: CD45RO-CCR7+CD27+CD95- naive CD8+ T cells expressing CXCR3 (TNR3+). These receptors all come from a human donor in good health. Some clones in this sample may be carry-over from other donors' samples.

The chain has TRBV10-3 and TRBJ2-7. CDR3 length: 13 residues. Germline V CDR1 and CDR2: ENHRY, SYGVKD. This chain's CDR3 is CAISESILYEQYF.

This chain connects TRBV12-3 or TRBV12-4 to TRBJ2-2; TCRdb designates TRBD1, a call that cannot be tested without DNA. This CDR3 contains 12 residues. The CDR3 is CASSPGAGELFF.

The V call is TRBV20-1, the J call TRBJ2-7. This CDR3 comprises 16 residues. Germline CDR1 DFQATT, CDR2 SNEGSKA (reference sequence). CDR3 sequence reads: CSASGNAIGSIYEQYF.

The chain carries TRBV7-2 and TRBJ2-3; TCRdb calls TRBD2, which cannot be checked without DNA. This CDR3 has 14 amino acids. Germline V gene data show CDR1 as SGHTA and CDR2 as FQGNSA. This chain's CDR3 is CASSTAHLPATQYF.

The CDR3 loop is CASSRGTTYEQYF. This chain connects TRBV28 to TRBJ2-7; the D call of TRBD1 rests on TCRdb alone, since no DNA is present to check it. The CDR3 is made up of 13 amino acids. CDR1 and CDR2 (germline): MDHEN, SYDVKM.

This chain links TRBV28 with TRBJ1-3. CDR3 size: 16 residues. Germline loops: CDR1 MDHEN, CDR2 SYDVKM. The CDR3 spells CASSPRQSPSGNTIYF.

The V gene is TRBV2, the J gene TRBJ2-7; TCRdb gives TRBD2 as the D gene, but with no DNA this cannot be confirmed. The CDR3 loop spans 13 amino acids. Germline V CDR1 and CDR2: SNHLY, FYNNEI. The CDR3 sequence: CASRLAGGQEQYF.

The V call is TRBV6-5, the J call TRBJ2-7. This CDR3 comprises 12 residues. Per the germline V gene, CDR1 is MNHEY and CDR2 is SVGAGI. This CDR3 reads CASRSQVYEQYF.

J is TRBJ2-7 and V is TRBV2. This CDR3 is built from 11 residues. Germline-derived CDR1 and CDR2 are SNHLY and FYNNEI. The CDR3 region is CASSEAVEQYF.